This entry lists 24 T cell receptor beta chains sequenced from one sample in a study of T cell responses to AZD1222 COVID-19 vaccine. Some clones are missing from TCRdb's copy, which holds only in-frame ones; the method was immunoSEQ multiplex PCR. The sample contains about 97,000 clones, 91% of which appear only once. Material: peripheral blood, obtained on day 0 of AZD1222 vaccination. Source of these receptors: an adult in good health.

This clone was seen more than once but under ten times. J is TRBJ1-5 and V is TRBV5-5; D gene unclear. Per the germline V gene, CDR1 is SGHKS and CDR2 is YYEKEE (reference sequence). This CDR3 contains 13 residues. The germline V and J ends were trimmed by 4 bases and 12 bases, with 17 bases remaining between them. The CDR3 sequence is CASSPDSGVGQHF. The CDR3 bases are TGTGCCAGCAGCCCAGATAGTGGGGTGGGCCAGCATTTT.

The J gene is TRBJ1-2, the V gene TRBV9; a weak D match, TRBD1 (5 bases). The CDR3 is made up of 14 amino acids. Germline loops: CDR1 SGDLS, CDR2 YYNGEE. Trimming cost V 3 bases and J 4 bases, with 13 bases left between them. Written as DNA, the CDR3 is TGTGCCAGCAGCGCCGACCGGGGGGGCTATGGCTACACCTTC. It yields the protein CASSADRGGYGYTF.

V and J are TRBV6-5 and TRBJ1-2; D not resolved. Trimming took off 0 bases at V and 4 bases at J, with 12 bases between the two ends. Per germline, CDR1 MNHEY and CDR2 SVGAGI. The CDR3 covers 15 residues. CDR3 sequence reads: CASSYSETTFYGYTF. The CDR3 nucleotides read TGTGCCAGCAGTTACTCGGAGACAACTTTCTATGGCTACACCTTC.

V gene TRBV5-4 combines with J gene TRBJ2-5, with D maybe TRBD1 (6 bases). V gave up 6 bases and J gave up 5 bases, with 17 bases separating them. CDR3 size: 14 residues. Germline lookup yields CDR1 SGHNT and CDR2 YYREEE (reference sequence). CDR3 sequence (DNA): TGTGCCAGCAACCTCCGGGACAACTTGGAGACCCAGTACTTC. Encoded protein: CASNLRDNLETQYF.

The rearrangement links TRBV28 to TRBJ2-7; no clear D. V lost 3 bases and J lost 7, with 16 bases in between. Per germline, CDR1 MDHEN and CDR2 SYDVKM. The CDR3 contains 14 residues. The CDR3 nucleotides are TGTGCCAGCAGTTTGACCCTGGAAGGAAGGGAGCAGTACTTC. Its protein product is CASSLTLEGREQYF.

CDR3 in amino acids: CSVEGAGNTPRETQYF. DNA of the CDR3: TGCAGCGTTGAAGGGGCCGGGAACACGCCCCGGGAGACCCAGTACTTC. V usage is TRBV29-1 and J usage is TRBJ2-5, with D possibly matching TRBD2 (5 bases). The CDR3 consists of 16 residues. CDR1 is SQVTM, CDR2 ANQGSEA, per germline. Between the trimmed V and J ends, which lost 1 base and 5 bases, there was a span of 20 bases.

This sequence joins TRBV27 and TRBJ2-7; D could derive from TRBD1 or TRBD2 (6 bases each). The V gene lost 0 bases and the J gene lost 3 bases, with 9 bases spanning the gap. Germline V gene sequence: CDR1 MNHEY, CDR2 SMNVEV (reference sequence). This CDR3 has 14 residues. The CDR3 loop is CASSLSEGVYEQYF. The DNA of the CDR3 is TGTGCCAGCAGTTTATCGGAGGGGGTCTACGAGCAGTACTTC.

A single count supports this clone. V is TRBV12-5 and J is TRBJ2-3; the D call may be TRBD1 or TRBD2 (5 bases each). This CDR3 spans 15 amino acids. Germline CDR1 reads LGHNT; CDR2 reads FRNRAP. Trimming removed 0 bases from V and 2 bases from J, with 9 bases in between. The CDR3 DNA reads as TGTGCTAGTGGTTTGGTATGGGGGTCCACAGATACGCAGTATTTT. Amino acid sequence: CASGLVWGSTDTQYF.

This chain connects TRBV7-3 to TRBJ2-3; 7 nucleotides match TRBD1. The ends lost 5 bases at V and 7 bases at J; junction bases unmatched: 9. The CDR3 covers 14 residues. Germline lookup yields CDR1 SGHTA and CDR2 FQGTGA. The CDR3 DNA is TGTGCCAGCAGCGAAACAGGGGTTGGGAATACGCAGTATTTT. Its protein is CASSETGVGNTQYF.

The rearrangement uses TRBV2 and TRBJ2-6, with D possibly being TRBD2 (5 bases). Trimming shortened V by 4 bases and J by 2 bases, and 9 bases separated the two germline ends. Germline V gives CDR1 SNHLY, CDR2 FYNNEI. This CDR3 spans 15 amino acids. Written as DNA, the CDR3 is TGTGCCAGCAGTGTTGAGAGGGCTGGGGCCAACGTCCTGACTTTC. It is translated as CASSVERAGANVLTF.

This chain's CDR3 is CASGLAGSYEQYF. Here the CDR3 DNA reads TGTGCTAGTGGTTTGGCGGGCAGCTACGAGCAGTACTTC. The genes are TRBV12-5 and TRBJ2-7; D not resolved. The CDR3 runs 13 residues. Trimming removed 1 base from V and 3 bases from J, with 7 bases in between. CDR1 is LGHNT and CDR2 is FRNRAP in the germline V gene.

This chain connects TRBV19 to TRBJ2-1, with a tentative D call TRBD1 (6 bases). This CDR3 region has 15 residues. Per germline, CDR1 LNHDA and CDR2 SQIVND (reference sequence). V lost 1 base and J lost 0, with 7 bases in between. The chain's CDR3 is CASSIGQASYNEQFF. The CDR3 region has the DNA TGTGCCAGTAGTATAGGACAGGCCTCCTACAATGAGCAGTTCTTC. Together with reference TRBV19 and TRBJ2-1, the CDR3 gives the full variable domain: DGGITQSPKYLFRKEGQNVTLSCEQNLNHDAMYWYRQDPGQGLRLIYYSQIVNDFQKGDIAEGYSVSREKKESFPLTVTSAQKNPTAFYLCASSIGQASYNEQFFGPGTRLTVL.

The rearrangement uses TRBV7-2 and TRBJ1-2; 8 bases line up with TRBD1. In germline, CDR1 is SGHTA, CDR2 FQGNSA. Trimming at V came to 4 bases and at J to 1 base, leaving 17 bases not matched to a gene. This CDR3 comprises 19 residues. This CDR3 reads CASSSYPRGQVDLNYGYTF. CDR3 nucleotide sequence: TGTGCCAGCAGCTCGTACCCGCGGGGACAGGTGGACCTTAACTATGGCTACACCTTC.

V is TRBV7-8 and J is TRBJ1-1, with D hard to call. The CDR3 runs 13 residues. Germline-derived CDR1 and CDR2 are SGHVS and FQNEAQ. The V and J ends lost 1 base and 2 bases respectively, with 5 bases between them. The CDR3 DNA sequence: TGTGCCAGCAGCTTAGAGTTAAACACTGAAGCTTTCTTT. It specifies CASSLELNTEAFF.

The CDR3, as DNA: TGCAGCGTTGAGCGGGACAGGGGTAGTCACTATGGCTACACCTTC. Translating it yields CSVERDRGSHYGYTF. The gene calls are TRBV29-1 and TRBJ1-2, with 10 bases identical to TRBD1. V lost 3 bases, J lost 3 bases, and 7 bases stayed unmatched. The CDR3 length is 15 residues. CDR1 SQVTM and CDR2 ANQGSEA come from the germline V gene.

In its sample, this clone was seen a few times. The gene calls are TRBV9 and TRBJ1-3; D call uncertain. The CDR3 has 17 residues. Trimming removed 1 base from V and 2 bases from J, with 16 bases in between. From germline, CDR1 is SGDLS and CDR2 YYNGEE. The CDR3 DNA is TGTGCCAGCAGCGTAAAGGAGCGGGCCGGAACTGGAAACACCATATATTTT. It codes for CASSVKERAGTGNTIYF.

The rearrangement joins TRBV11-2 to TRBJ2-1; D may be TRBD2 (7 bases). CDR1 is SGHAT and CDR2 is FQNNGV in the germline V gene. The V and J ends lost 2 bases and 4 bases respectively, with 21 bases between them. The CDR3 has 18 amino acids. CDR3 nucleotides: TGTGCCAGCAGCTTACGGCCTGTATCGGCGGGGGCTTACAATGAGCAGTTCTTC. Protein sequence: CASSLRPVSAGAYNEQFF.

In nucleotides, the CDR3 is TGTGCCAGCAGCCTCGGGTCCCGCTATGGCTACACCTTC. This sequence encodes CASSLGSRYGYTF. V is TRBV7-3 and J is TRBJ1-2, with unresolved D. From germline, CDR1 is SGHTA and CDR2 FQGTGA. This CDR3 is built from 13 residues. Deletions cut 5 bases from V and 4 bases from J, with 11 bases between.

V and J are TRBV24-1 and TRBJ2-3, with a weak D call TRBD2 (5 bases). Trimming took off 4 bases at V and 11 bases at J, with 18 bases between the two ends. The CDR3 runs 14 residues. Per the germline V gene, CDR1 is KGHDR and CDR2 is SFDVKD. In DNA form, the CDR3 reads TGTGCCACCAGTGACCCCTTCGACCCTCGGGGGCAGTATTTT. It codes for CATSDPFDPRGQYF.

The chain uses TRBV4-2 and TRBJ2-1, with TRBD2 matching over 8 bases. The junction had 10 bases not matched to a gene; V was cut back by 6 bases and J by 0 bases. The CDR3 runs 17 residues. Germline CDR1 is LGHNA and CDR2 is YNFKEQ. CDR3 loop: CASRPGSGVSSYNEQFF. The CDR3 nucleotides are TGTGCCAGCAGACCAGGTAGCGGGGTAAGCTCCTACAATGAGCAGTTCTTC.

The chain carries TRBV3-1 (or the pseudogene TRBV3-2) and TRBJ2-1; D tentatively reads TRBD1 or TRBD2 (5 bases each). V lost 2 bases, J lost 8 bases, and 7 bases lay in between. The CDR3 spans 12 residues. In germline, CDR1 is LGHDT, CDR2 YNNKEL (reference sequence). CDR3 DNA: TGTGCCAGCAGCCAAACGGGGCATGAGCAGTTCTTC. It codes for CASSQTGHEQFF.

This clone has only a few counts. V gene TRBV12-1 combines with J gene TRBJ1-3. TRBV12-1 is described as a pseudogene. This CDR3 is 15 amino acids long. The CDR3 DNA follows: TGTGCCAGCAGCTTAGGGTGCCGCTCTGGAAACACCATATATTTT. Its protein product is CASSLGCRSGNTIYF.

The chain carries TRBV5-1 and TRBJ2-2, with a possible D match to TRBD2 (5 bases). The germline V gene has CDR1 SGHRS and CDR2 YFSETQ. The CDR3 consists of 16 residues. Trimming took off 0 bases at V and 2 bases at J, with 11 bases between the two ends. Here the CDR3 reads CASSLVSGINTGELFF. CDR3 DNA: TGCGCCAGCAGCTTGGTATCCGGGATTAACACCGGGGAGCTGTTTTTT.

The CDR3 bases are TGTGCCAGCAGTGAGGGCCAGACGACGCCTCGAGGCTACACCTTC. As protein: CASSEGQTTPRGYTF. The V call is TRBV6-1, the J call TRBJ1-2, with D unclear. V gave up 3 bases and J gave up 8 bases, with 19 bases separating them. Per the germline V gene, CDR1 is MNHNS and CDR2 is SASEGT. The CDR3 has 15 amino acids.